The next 15 T cell receptor beta chains were all read from a single sample in a study of blood T cell repertoires in COVID-19. Profiling relied on immunoSEQ multiplex PCR, and the TCRdb table lists in-frame clones only, not all of them. The table includes a few hundred thousand clones, 70% to 85% detected once. The sequenced sample was peripheral blood. The source of these receptors is a human donor with COVID-19, enrolled during active disease. The donor label of this sample is uncertain.

For this clone: The sample carries other DNA sequences with the same CDR3. J is TRBJ2-1 and V is TRBV30; D is uncertain. CDR3 length equals 11 residues. V lost 4 bases, J lost 2 bases, and 3 bases lay in between. Germline values: CDR1 GTSNPN, CDR2 SVGIG (reference sequence). The CDR3 region has the DNA TGTGCCTGGACGGCCTACAATGAGCAGTTCTTC. Protein: CAWTAYNEQFF.

The chain couples TRBV5-6 to TRBJ2-1, with 8 bases identical to TRBD1. CDR1 SGHDT and CDR2 YYEEEE come from the germline V gene. V gave up 4 bases and J gave up 2 bases; unmatched junction bases: 5. The CDR3 spans 15 residues. The CDR3 DNA follows: TGTGCCAGCAGCGAGGACAGGGTTGCCTACAATGAGCAGTTCTTC. It codes for CASSEDRVAYNEQFF.

CDR3 in amino acids: CASSLVTGVGYGYTF. For the CDR3, the DNA is TGTGCCAGCAGCTTGGTTACGGGGGTGGGCTATGGCTACACCTTC. The chain combines TRBV5-6 with TRBJ1-2; the D gene is possibly TRBD1 (5 bases). In germline, CDR1 is SGHDT, CDR2 YYEEEE. V was shortened by 0 bases and J by 4 bases, with 13 bases between the two germline ends. The CDR3 runs to 15 residues.

The V and J genes are TRBV14 and TRBJ1-6; D is uncertain. V shed 5 bases and J shed 8 bases, with 7 bases lying between them. The CDR3 runs 12 residues. Germline values: CDR1 SGHDN, CDR2 FVKESK. The CDR3 nucleotides are TGTGCCAGCAGCAGGAGGGATTCACCCCTCCACTTT. It encodes CASSRRDSPLHF.

This chain joins TRBV5-1 and TRBJ1-5, with 7 bases lining up with TRBD1. V was pared by 2 bases and J by 2 bases, with 4 bases of the junction left unmatched. The CDR3 spans 15 residues. In germline, CDR1 is SGHRS, CDR2 YFSETQ. The DNA for the CDR3 is TGCGCCAGCAGCTTTACAGGGGTTGGCAATCAGCCCCAGCATTTT. Amino acid sequence: CASSFTGVGNQPQHF. The full variable domain, completed using reference TRBV5-1 and TRBJ1-5, is KAGVTQTPRYLIKTRGQQVTLSCSPISGHRSVSWYQQTPGQGLQFLFEYFSETQRNKGNFPGRFSGRQFSNSRSEMNVSTLELGDSALYLCASSFTGVGNQPQHFGDGTRLSIL.

This clone appeared a single time. V is TRBV7-2 and J is TRBJ1-5; 10 bases are shared with TRBD1. V dropped 5 bases and J dropped 4; count of bases not matched to a gene: 11. The CDR3 is 17 amino acids. CDR1 SGHTA and CDR2 FQGNSA come from the germline V gene. The CDR3 reads CASSPRGGTGANQPQHF. CDR3 nucleotides: TGTGCCAGCAGCCCCAGGGGGGGGACAGGGGCAAATCAGCCCCAGCATTTT.

This clone has only a few counts. The chain has TRBV7-6 and TRBJ2-3, with 9 bases fitting TRBD2. Losses at the gene ends were 1 base for V and 4 bases for J; bases not matched to a gene: 6. This CDR3 comprises 16 residues. Germline CDR1 SGHVS, CDR2 FNYEAQ. The CDR3 DNA sequence: TGTGCCAGCAGCTTAGGACTAGCGGAGATCCCAGATACGCAGTATTTT. This sequence encodes CASSLGLAEIPDTQYF.

The chain couples TRBV27 to TRBJ2-7; no reliable D call. The CDR3 covers 14 residues. V lost 6 bases to trimming and J lost 2 bases, with 14 bases between them. The germline V gene has CDR1 MNHEY and CDR2 SMNVEV (reference sequence). The CDR3 here is CASSPRYGPYEQYF. The CDR3 bases are TGTGCCAGCAGCCCCCGGTACGGTCCCTACGAGCAGTACTTC.

The chain carries TRBV2 and TRBJ1-5; 7 positions match TRBD1. This CDR3 contains 15 residues. The germline V gene has CDR1 SNHLY and CDR2 FYNNEI. V lost 0 bases, J lost 4 bases, and 3 bases stayed unmatched. CDR3 nucleotides: TGTGCCAGCAGTGAAGCACGGGACAGTAATCAGCCCCAGCATTTT. Protein: CASSEARDSNQPQHF.

The J gene is TRBJ1-2, the V gene TRBV14; the D is unclear. Germline V lookup: CDR1 SGHDN, CDR2 FVKESK. CDR3 length: 12 residues. Trimming left V 0 bases short and J 4 bases short, with 3 bases between. Here the CDR3 DNA reads TGTGCCAGCAGCCAAGACCGCTATGGCTACACCTTC. Its translation is CASSQDRYGYTF.

The chain carries TRBV5-1 and TRBJ1-1; unclear D gene. Germline lookup yields CDR1 SGHRS and CDR2 YFSETQ. Trimming cost V 1 base and J 1 base, with 14 bases left between them. The CDR3 runs 16 residues. CDR3 in DNA: TGCGCCAGCAGCTTGCAAACAGATTCGGCGAACACTGAAGCTTTCTTT. Protein product: CASSLQTDSANTEAFF.

The genes are TRBV18 and TRBJ1-5, with TRBD1 matching 8 bases. The length of the CDR3 is 15 residues. Germline V gene data show CDR1 as KGHSH and CDR2 as LQKENI. The junction had 3 bases not matched to a gene; V was cut back by 3 bases and J by 2 bases. In DNA form, the CDR3 reads TGTGCCAGCTCACCCGGACAGGGAGGCAATCAGCCCCAGCATTTT. Amino acid sequence: CASSPGQGGNQPQHF.

This clone appeared a few times. The chain combines TRBV2 with TRBJ1-5; D is ambiguous. CDR1 is SNHLY, CDR2 FYNNEI, per germline. This CDR3 has 13 residues. Trimming took off 7 bases at V and 3 bases at J, with 10 bases between the two ends. The CDR3 region is CASMGDTNQPQHF. The CDR3 DNA reads as TGTGCCAGCATGGGAGACACCAATCAGCCCCAGCATTTT.

The CDR3 DNA is TGTGCCAGCAGTGAAGGTGTAGGGGTAATAGACAATCAGCCCCAGCATTTT. This codes for CASSEGVGVIDNQPQHF. The V and J genes are TRBV6-1 and TRBJ1-5; D may be TRBD1 (5 bases). Germline V gives CDR1 MNHNS, CDR2 SASEGT. V gave up 1 base and J gave up 3 bases, with 16 bases separating them. The CDR3 consists of 17 residues.

The rearrangement joins TRBV5-1 to TRBJ1-1; TRBD1 aligns across 8 bases. This CDR3 has 15 residues. Germline-derived CDR1 and CDR2 are SGHRS and YFSETQ. V gave up 5 bases and J gave up 1 base; unmatched junction bases: 7. CDR3 loop: CASSYTGTGNTEAFF. The CDR3, as DNA: TGCGCCAGCAGTTACACCGGGACAGGGAACACTGAAGCTTTCTTT.